This TCR beta chain was identified in a study of type 1 and type 2 diabetes patients (dated by TCRdb to the mid-2010s). About the investigation overall: Roughly 9 type 1 diabetes patients, a few type 2 diabetes patients and six nondiabetic controls were recruited in China to form the cohort. Across the study, CD4+ and CD8+ T cells were positively selected from PBMCs by means of CD4 or CD8 MicroBeads on MACS columns. Altogether, approximately 19 million paired-end reads were produced across the whole study. The study profiled TCRbeta repertoires by high-throughput sequencing to compare type 1 diabetes, type 2 diabetes and nondiabetic individuals. Type 2 diabetes patients were used as a disease comparison group for the type 1 diabetes patients. Similar V gene usage was observed when approximately 22-cycle and roughly 25-cycle amplification were compared, suggesting similar primer efficiencies and random PCR bias. Paired-end sequencing of TCRbeta libraries was performed on Illumina HiSeq 2000 or MiSeq instruments. Overall study outcomes, separate from this receptor: Only a limited number of T2D and control samples were sequenced, so some T1D-only HECs might also appear in more T2D or control samples. In both CD4+ and CD8+ T cells, type 2 diabetes repertoires were highly diverse, with diversity significantly greater than that of type 1 diabetes repertoires. Only a few highly-expanded CD4+ clones (median one) were found in type 2 diabetes patients, and these clones made up a median roughly 4.1% of reads. Age and gender were not matched between study groups, possibly biasing interpretation. Type 2 diabetes and control samples had highly correlated V and J gene usage patterns, with the correlation between samples averaging roughly 0.97.

The junction shows trimming of 3 bases on V and 8 bases on J, and the gene matches do not reach 8 bases of it. The CDR3 starts with the cysteine, ends with the phenylalanine, and has 15 residues. Only the CDR3 DNA stays, 45 bases, in frame from base 1. The germline V gene encodes CDR1 SGHTA and CDR2 FQGNSA. All diabetic patients met standard classification criteria for type 1 or type 2 diabetes, with glucose and C-peptide assessed by WHO-recommended methods. Exclusion applied to any donor with other autoimmune diseases or infections within the previous four weeks. Roughly 10 milliliters of peripheral blood were collected from each participant. PBMCs were isolated with LymphoPrep density separation. TCRdb names Illumina MiSeq as the instrument used. For TCRbeta CDR3 amplification, the template was genomic DNA taken from the sorted T cell subsets. The TCRbeta CDR3 region was amplified by multiplex PCR with 30 forward and 13 reverse primers. PCR products were purified with AMPure XP beads, then indices and adaptors were added in a second roughly 25-cycle PCR. Libraries were gel-purified using the QIAquick Gel Extraction Kit before sequencing. On the study's bioinformatics: FLASH was used to merge the paired-end reads, and IgBLAST was used to align the reads to IMGT V, D and J germline references. Reads with below 70% alignment identity to germline references were discarded, and 11,114,426 reads were retained study-wide. Following IMGT definitions, CDR3 boundaries, reading frame and productivity were assigned. A highly-expanded clone was defined as any clone making up 1% or more of reads, and normalized Shannon entropy served as the measure of diversity. Unpaired two-tailed t-tests were used to test for differences in Shannon entropy between groups. TCRdb reran the public reads through fastp at Q25 and MiXCR, keeping productive beta chains. Entries that share a CDR3 protein sequence are merged under the most common genes and DNA. The authors' filters were not applied to this entry. This sample gives fewer than 350,000 distinct CDR3 sequences in total; roughly 50% of them show up just once. Around 15% of the sample is in the top ten clones.

In regard to this clonotype: There is no known antigen for this receptor. No quality values exist for individual bases; no much larger clone is one base distant.

The clonotype comes from a man younger than 35 with type 2 diabetes. Sequencing used peripheral blood mononuclear cells (PBMCs). The chain is encoded by TRBV7-2 joined to TRBJ1-2; TRBD1 aligns with 11 central bases. CDR3 loop: CASSFGQGAQEGYTF. The nucleotide sequence reads TGTGCCAGCAGCTTCGGACAGGGGGCGCAAGAAGGCTACACCTTC. Where the CDR3 stops, the reference TRBV7-2 and TRBJ1-2 genes take over; the full variable domain is GAGVSQSPSNKVTEKGKDVELRCDPISGHTALYWYRQSLGQGLEFLIYFQGNSAPDKSGLPSDRFSAERTGGSVSTLTIQRTQQEDSAVYLCASSFGQGAQEGYTFGSGTRLTVV.